Presented here are 12 T cell receptor beta chains from one specimen sequenced in a study of blood T cell repertoires in COVID-19. The data were produced by immunoSEQ multiplex PCR, yet TCRdb's version contains in-frame clones alone and is incomplete. The sample yields a few hundred thousand clones, less than 90% seen once. Sequencing input: PBMCs or T cells enriched from blood (not recorded which). The receptor source for this set is a woman in her twenties or thirties who had recovered from COVID-19.

A single count supports this clone. The sample has other DNA sequences that encode this CDR3 too. The chain joins TRBV12-3 or TRBV12-4 to TRBJ1-2, with D maybe TRBD1 (6 bases). The CDR3 runs to 12 residues. V shed 5 bases and J shed 2 bases, with 6 bases lying between them. CDR3 DNA sequence: TGTGCCAGCAGTCAGGGGAACTATGGCTACACCTTC. The encoded protein is CASSQGNYGYTF.

The rearrangement joins TRBV7-2 to TRBJ2-1; 14 positions agree with TRBD2. The CDR3 sequence is 16 residues long. The germline V gene encodes CDR1 SGHTA and CDR2 FQGNSA. J lost 7 bases, V lost 1 base, and 3 bases had no gene match. The CDR3, as DNA: TGTGCCAGCAGCTTAGTACGACTAGCGGGAGGGAATGAGCAGTTCTTC. Its protein is CASSLVRLAGGNEQFF.

This sequence joins TRBV6-6 and TRBJ2-2, with 11 bases that match TRBD2. This CDR3 contains 17 residues. V trimming: 5 bases; J trimming: 7 bases; junction bases outside the gene matches: 12. CDR1 and CDR2 (germline): MNHNY, SVGAGI (reference sequence). The CDR3 sequence: CASSPTTSGSWGGELFF. CDR3 in DNA: TGTGCCAGCAGTCCTACTACTAGCGGGAGTTGGGGCGGGGAGCTGTTTTTT.

This rearrangement joins TRBV11-1 to TRBJ2-5; TRBD2 matches at 10 bases. From germline, CDR1 is SGHAT and CDR2 FQDESV (reference sequence). V trimming: 3 bases; J trimming: 4 bases; junction bases outside the gene matches: 5. This CDR3 has 15 amino acids. CDR3 loop: CASSFPSGGRETQYF. CDR3 coding DNA: TGTGCCAGCAGCTTTCCTAGCGGGGGACGAGAGACCCAGTACTTC.

The chain joins TRBV11-1 to TRBJ2-1; 10 bases align to TRBD2. The junction had 5 bases not matched to a gene; V was cut back by 6 bases and J by 0 bases. CDR1 and CDR2 from the germline V gene are SGHAT and FQDESV (reference sequence). There are 16 residues in the CDR3. The CDR3 sequence: CASRASGRISYNEQFF. The CDR3 DNA reads TGTGCCAGCAGGGCTAGCGGGAGAATCTCCTACAATGAGCAGTTCTTC.

The V gene is TRBV7-9, the J gene TRBJ2-7; the D gene is possibly TRBD1 (5 bases). The CDR3 extends over 17 amino acids. V was clipped by 1 base and J by 5 bases, with 21 bases between them. Per germline, CDR1 SEHNR and CDR2 FQNEAQ (reference sequence). The CDR3 spells CASSLVAGHKGWDEQYF. CDR3 sequence (DNA): TGTGCCAGCAGCTTAGTCGCTGGACACAAAGGTTGGGACGAGCAGTACTTC. The whole variable domain, filled in from reference TRBV7-9 and TRBJ2-7, reads DTGVSQNPRHKITKRGQNVTFRCDPISEHNRLYWYRQTLGQGPEFLTYFQNEAQLEKSRLLSDRFSAERPKGSFSTLEIQRTEQGDSAMYLCASSLVAGHKGWDEQYFGPGTRLTVT.

This rearrangement joins TRBV18 to TRBJ1-2; possible D gene TRBD1, 5 bases. The CDR3 covers 16 residues. The V gene lost 6 bases and the J gene lost 8 bases, with 25 bases spanning the gap. Germline V gives CDR1 KGHSH, CDR2 LQKENI. The CDR3 DNA reads as TGTGCCAGCTCGCTTCCTACAATGGGGGAGGTCGGAGGCTACACCTTC. Translating gives CASSLPTMGEVGGYTF.

The chain uses TRBV4-2 and TRBJ2-6; 8 nucleotides line up with TRBD2. Germline values: CDR1 LGHNA, CDR2 YNFKEQ. V lost 1 base to trimming and J lost 0 bases; unmatched junction nucleotides: 2. The CDR3 sequence is 17 residues long. Written as DNA, the CDR3 is TGTGCCAGCAGCCAAGGGACTAGCAGCTCTGGGGCCAACGTCCTGACTTTC. Translating it yields CASSQGTSSSGANVLTF.

The rearrangement uses TRBV5-6 and TRBJ1-3; a possible D gene is TRBD1 (5 bases). There are 16 residues in the CDR3. Trimming removed 2 bases at V and 4 bases at J, with 16 bases between. CDR1 SGHDT and CDR2 YYEEEE come from the germline V gene. As DNA, the CDR3 is TGTGCCAGCAGCTTCAATTTCGGGGGAACGGGAAACACCATATATTTT. This translates into CASSFNFGGTGNTIYF. The whole variable domain, filled in from reference TRBV5-6 and TRBJ1-3, reads DAGVTQSPTHLIKTRGQQVTLRCSPKSGHDTVSWYQQALGQGPQFIFQYYEEEERQRGNFPDRFSGHQFPNYSSELNVNALLLGDSALYLCASSFNFGGTGNTIYFGEGSWLTVV.

J is TRBJ2-5 and V is TRBV30; 10 bases are a match to TRBD2. This CDR3 is 14 amino acids long. The ends lost 3 bases at V and 4 bases at J; junction bases unmatched: 5. Looked up from germline, CDR1 is GTSNPN and CDR2 is SVGIG (reference sequence). CDR3 in amino acids: CAWSPGTSVETQYF. The CDR3 region has the DNA TGTGCCTGGAGCCCCGGGACTAGCGTAGAGACCCAGTACTTC.

The chain is built from TRBV30 and TRBJ2-3, with 11 bases fitting TRBD1. This CDR3 has 13 residues. Germline trimming cut 7 bases from V and 5 bases from J; bases unmatched to any gene: 5. Germline CDR1 GTSNPN, CDR2 SVGIG (reference sequence). The CDR3 sequence: CAYGQGAVDTQYF. In nucleotides, the CDR3 is TGTGCCTACGGACAGGGGGCGGTAGATACGCAGTATTTT. The full variable domain, in which reference TRBV30 and TRBJ2-3 provide the parts outside the CDR3, is SQTIHQWPATLVQPVGSPLSLECTVEGTSNPNLYWYRQAAGRGLQLLFYSVGIGQISSEVPQNLSASRPQDRQFILSSKKLLLSDSGFYLCAYGQGAVDTQYFGPGTRLTVL.

This chain uses TRBV27 with TRBJ2-5; 13 bases match TRBD2. This CDR3 comprises 16 residues. V shed 4 bases, J shed 3 bases, and the junction held 5 bases outside the gene matches. The germline gives CDR1 MNHEY, CDR2 SMNVEV (reference sequence). CDR3 in amino acids: CASSSGLAGVEETQYF. The CDR3 DNA reads as TGTGCCAGCAGTTCAGGACTAGCGGGAGTTGAAGAGACCCAGTACTTC.